The 8 T cell receptor beta chains listed next were all sequenced from one sample in a study of graft-versus-host responses after intestinal transplantation. The method was immunoSEQ multiplex PCR; TCRdb's version includes in-frame clones alone and lacks a portion of them. The data contain over 15,000 clones, approximately 86% of them singletons. The starting material was PBMCs, obtained approximately 240 days after intestinal transplant. These TCRs come from a human patient who received an intestinal transplant, so some T cells may come from the graft donor.

Details on this clone: Mismatch with germline at one junction end may stem from a read error. The V and J genes are TRBV27 and TRBJ2-1; 7 bases match TRBD2. This CDR3 has 15 residues. Germline V CDR1 and CDR2: MNHEY, SMNVEV (reference sequence). Written as DNA, the CDR3 is TGTGCCAGCTGTTTTGGGACTACCCTGTACAATGAGCAGTTCTTC. This sequence encodes CASCFGTTLYNEQFF.

This sequence joins TRBV7-6 and TRBJ1-1; tentatively, D is TRBD1 (6 bases). The CDR3 consists of 13 residues. Trimming took 6 bases from V and 1 from J, leaving 9 bases between them. Germline V gene data show CDR1 as SGHVS and CDR2 as FNYEAQ. This CDR3 reads CASRRTANTEAFF. The DNA of the CDR3 is TGTGCCAGCAGAAGGACAGCGAACACTGAAGCTTTCTTT.

This rearrangement joins TRBV9 to TRBJ2-7; D perhaps matches TRBD2 (6 bases). Trimming removed 5 bases from V and 2 bases from J, with 11 bases in between. This CDR3 region has 13 residues. Germline CDR1 reads SGDLS; CDR2 reads YYNGEE. The CDR3: CASSEEGTYEQYF. The CDR3 nucleotides read TGTGCCAGCAGTGAGGAGGGGACCTACGAGCAGTACTTC.

This sequence joins TRBV5-5 and TRBJ2-5; TRBD2 matches at 14 bases. Trimming took 4 bases from V and 1 from J; bases not matched to a gene: 3. The CDR3 runs 16 residues. Germline V gene sequence: CDR1 SGHKS, CDR2 YYEKEE (reference sequence). Here the CDR3 DNA reads TGTGCCAGCAGCCCCGGACTAGCGGGGGGCCAAGAGACCCAGTACTTC. This gives the protein CASSPGLAGGQETQYF. Drawing the rest from reference TRBV5-5 and TRBJ2-5, the complete variable domain is DAGVTQSPTHLIKTRGQQVTLRCSPISGHKSVSWYQQVLGQGPQFIFQYYEKEERGRGNFPDRFSARQFPNYSSELNVNALLLGDSALYLCASSPGLAGGQETQYFGPGTRLLVL.

The CDR3, as DNA: TGTGCCACCAGCGCTCCGGGACTAGTGGTTCCCGGGGAGCTGTTTTTT. It encodes CATSAPGLVVPGELFF. This chain uses TRBV15 with TRBJ2-2; TRBD2 matches at 8 bases. This CDR3 has 16 residues. With 5 bases clipped from V and 6 bases from J, the junction kept 11 bases outside the gene matches. Germline CDR1 LNHNV, CDR2 YYDKDF (reference sequence).

The rearrangement uses TRBV5-4 and TRBJ2-6, with D unresolved. The CDR3 sequence is 15 residues long. Germline V gene sequence: CDR1 SGHNT, CDR2 YYREEE (reference sequence). Deletions cut 3 bases from V and 0 bases from J, with 7 bases between. In DNA form, the CDR3 reads TGTGCCAGCAGCTCTCAGGCCTCTGGGGCCAACGTCCTGACTTTC. Protein sequence: CASSSQASGANVLTF. Variable domain in full (rest from reference TRBV5-4 and TRBJ2-6): ETGVTQSPTHLIKTRGQQVTLRCSSQSGHNTVSWYQQALGQGPQFIFQYYREEENGRGNFPPRFSGLQFPNYSSELNVNALELDDSALYLCASSSQASGANVLTFGAGSRLTVL.

V is TRBV5-1 and J is TRBJ2-2; a weak D match, TRBD1 (6 bases). The CDR3 sequence is 14 residues long. Germline CDR1 reads SGHRS; CDR2 reads YFSETQ. Trimming removed 4 bases from V and 3 bases from J, with 10 bases in between. The CDR3 DNA is TGCGCCAGCAGCGCACAGGGATACACCGGGGAGCTGTTTTTT. It specifies CASSAQGYTGELFF. The entire variable domain, with the rest obtained from reference TRBV5-1 and TRBJ2-2, is as follows: KAGVTQTPRYLIKTRGQQVTLSCSPISGHRSVSWYQQTPGQGLQFLFEYFSETQRNKGNFPGRFSGRQFSNSRSEMNVSTLELGDSALYLCASSAQGYTGELFFGEGSRLTVL.

This clone occurred once. The chain carries TRBV9 and TRBJ2-5, with TRBD2 matching 7 bases. The CDR3 covers 14 residues. The germline V gene has CDR1 SGDLS and CDR2 YYNGEE. Trimming removed 4 bases from V and 2 bases from J; junction bases left unmatched: 5. The CDR3 loop is CASSPPLAQETQYF. For the CDR3, the DNA is TGTGCCAGCAGCCCCCCACTAGCGCAAGAGACCCAGTACTTC.